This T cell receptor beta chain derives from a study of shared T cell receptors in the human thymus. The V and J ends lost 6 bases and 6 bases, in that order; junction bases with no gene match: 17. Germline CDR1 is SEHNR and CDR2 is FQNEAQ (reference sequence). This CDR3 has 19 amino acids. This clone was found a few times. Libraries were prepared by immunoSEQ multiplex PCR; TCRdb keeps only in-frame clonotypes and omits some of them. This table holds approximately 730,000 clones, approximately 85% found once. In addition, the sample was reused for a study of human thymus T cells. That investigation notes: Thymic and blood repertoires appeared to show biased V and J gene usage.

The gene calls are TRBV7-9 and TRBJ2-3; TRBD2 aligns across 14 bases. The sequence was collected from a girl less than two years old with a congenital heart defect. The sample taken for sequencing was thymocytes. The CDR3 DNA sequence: TGTGCCAGCAGTCCAAACCCTCCGGGGACTAGCGGGGGCCGGGATACGCAGTATTTT. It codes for CASSPNPPGTSGGRDTQYF.